Following are 23 T cell receptor beta chains from one sample sequenced in a study of blood T cells in healthy people across ages. The authors ran a second PCR of 7 to 11 cycles using a sample-barcoded 5' primer and a J-beta primer mix. A single record per CDR3 protein comes from TCRdb applying MiXCR to the 5' RACE reads. The sample lists about 640,000 distinct CDR3 sequences, around three fifths occurring once. What was sequenced was blood. The receptors here all came from a man between 60 and 70 years old in good health.

This clonotype was counted only a few times. The CDR3 here is CASSSEGRDYEQYF. In DNA, the CDR3 is TGTGCCAGCAGCTCCGAAGGGCGTGACTACGAGCAGTACTTC. The rearrangement joins TRBV7-6 to TRBJ2-7; D unclear. The CDR3 is 14 residues long. Trimming took 4 bases from V and 3 from J, leaving 13 bases between them. CDR1 is SGHVS and CDR2 is FNYEAQ in the germline V gene.

V is TRBV3-1 and J is TRBJ2-7; 9 bases fit TRBD2. Trimming removed 5 bases from V and 6 bases from J; junction bases left unmatched: 11. Per germline, CDR1 LGHDT and CDR2 YNNKEL (reference sequence). CDR3 length: 15 residues. The DNA of the CDR3 is TGTGCCAGCAGCTTCAACGTGGGTAGCGGGGGCGAGCAGTACTTC. This gives the protein CASSFNVGSGGEQYF.

Points on this clonotype: A read error is possible here, since a much larger clone lies one base away. The gene calls are TRBV20-1 and TRBJ2-7; D gene uncertain. This CDR3 has 12 amino acids. Trimming took 6 bases from V and 4 from J, leaving 13 bases between them. Germline CDR1 DFQATT, CDR2 SNEGSKA (reference sequence). In DNA form, the CDR3 reads TGCAGTGCCCCGGCCGGGTCGTACGAGCAGTACTTC. Protein product: CSAPAGSYEQYF.

The V gene is TRBV5-1, the J gene TRBJ2-4, with 7 bases aligning to TRBD2. With 7 bases clipped from V and 5 bases from J, the junction kept 15 bases outside the gene matches. The CDR3 length is 16 residues. Germline V lookup: CDR1 SGHRS, CDR2 YFSETQ. The CDR3 DNA reads as TGCGCCAGCTTCGTGGCCCCCGGGGGGACTCAAAACATTCAGTACTTC. This translates into CASFVAPGGTQNIQYF.

This clonotype has only one observation. The rearrangement links TRBV21-1 to TRBJ2-7; the table's TRBD1 call for D was not verified on the DNA. TRBV21-1 is a listed pseudogene. This CDR3 spans 15 amino acids. CDR3 DNA sequence: TGTGCCAGCAGCAGACGGACTGTACCCGTCCACGAGCAGTACTTC. Its translation: CASSRRTVPVHEQYF.

The gene calls are TRBV5-1 and TRBJ2-3; D unresolved. V was cut by 4 bases and J by 0 bases, with 18 bases left in between. The CDR3 is 17 residues long. In germline, CDR1 is SGHRS, CDR2 YFSETQ. CDR3 nucleotide sequence: TGCGCCAGCAGCCTGGCCCCCGGGTCCTATAGCACAGATACGCAGTATTTT. It is translated as CASSLAPGSYSTDTQYF. The complete variable domain, with remaining parts taken from reference TRBV5-1 and TRBJ2-3, reads KAGVTQTPRYLIKTRGQQVTLSCSPISGHRSVSWYQQTPGQGLQFLFEYFSETQRNKGNFPGRFSGRQFSNSRSEMNVSTLELGDSALYLCASSLAPGSYSTDTQYFGPGTRLTVL.

To note about this clonotype: A single base separates this from a much larger clone, so it may be a read error. The chain's CDR3 is CSGGASYSEQFF. The CDR3 DNA is TGCAGCGGGGGGGCCTCCTACAGTGAGCAGTTCTTC. The rearrangement links TRBV20-1 to TRBJ2-1; TRBD2 agrees at 8 bases. Germline V gene sequence: CDR1 DFQATT, CDR2 SNEGSKA (reference sequence). The CDR3 length is 12 residues.

This chain joins TRBV2 and TRBJ2-5; D may be TRBD1 (6 bases). The CDR3 loop spans 14 amino acids. V gave up 5 bases and J gave up 4 bases, with 14 bases separating them. Germline CDR1 reads SNHLY; CDR2 reads FYNNEI. CDR3 sequence reads: CASSPRQAVETQYF. The CDR3 region has the DNA TGTGCCAGCAGTCCTCGACAGGCGGTAGAGACCCAGTACTTC.

The chain recombines TRBV12-3 or TRBV12-4 with TRBJ2-1; TRBD2 matches at 10 bases. The V and J ends lost 10 bases and 8 bases, in that order; junction bases with no gene match: 11. The CDR3 contains 14 residues. The CDR3 protein is CATTRTSGNDEQFF. The CDR3 coding sequence is TGTGCCACCACTCGGACTAGCGGAAACGATGAGCAGTTCTTC.

This clonotype was counted only a few times. This chain joins TRBV20-1 and TRBJ2-3; 11 nucleotides align to TRBD2. The length of the CDR3 is 14 residues. In germline, CDR1 is DFQATT, CDR2 SNEGSKA (reference sequence). The V gene end was trimmed by 4 bases and the J gene end by 8 bases; junction bases not matched to a gene: 8. The CDR3 DNA sequence: TGCAGTGCTACGACTAGCGGGATGAAGTCTACGCAGTATTTT. Protein product: CSATTSGMKSTQYF.

This chain connects TRBV10-3 to TRBJ1-1; D unclear. Per the germline V gene, CDR1 is ENHRY and CDR2 is SYGVKD. This CDR3 is built from 11 residues. Trimming removed 4 bases at V and 7 bases at J, with 7 bases between. The CDR3 DNA follows: TGTGCCATCAGTGCGGAGTTTGAAGCTTTCTTT. This translates into CAISAEFEAFF.

V is TRBV20-1 and J is TRBJ2-3, with 9 nucleotides matching TRBD2. CDR3 size: 14 residues. V lost 5 bases, J lost 0 bases, and 3 bases stayed unmatched. Germline V gene sequence: CDR1 DFQATT, CDR2 SNEGSKA (reference sequence). The CDR3, as DNA: TGCAGTGCTTTAGCGGGGGCCAGCACAGATACGCAGTATTTT. Translation: CSALAGASTDTQYF.

The chain has TRBV12-3 or TRBV12-4 and TRBJ1-1; no reliable D call. CDR3 length: 13 residues. Trimming left V 5 bases short and J 4 bases short, with 11 bases between. CDR3 nucleotides: TGTGCCAGCAGTAACACCTGGAGCACTGAAGCTTTCTTT. The encoded protein is CASSNTWSTEAFF.

This chain links TRBV20-1 with TRBJ2-7; 8 bases map to TRBD2. Trimming at V came to 3 bases and at J to 0 bases, leaving 7 bases not matched to a gene. The CDR3 is 15 residues long. CDR1 and CDR2 from the germline V gene are DFQATT and SNEGSKA (reference sequence). CDR3 sequence: CSASGGASTSYEQYF. CDR3 coding DNA: TGCAGTGCTAGCGGGGGGGCTAGTACCTCCTACGAGCAGTACTTC.

V and J are TRBV2 and TRBJ2-3, with TRBD2 matching over 11 bases. Germline trimming cut 3 bases from V and 4 bases from J; bases unmatched to any gene: 3. Germline V gene lookup returns CDR1 SNHLY and CDR2 FYNNEI. The CDR3 length is 15 residues. This CDR3 is CASSEALAGADTQYF. The CDR3 nucleotides are TGTGCCAGCAGTGAGGCACTAGCGGGGGCAGATACGCAGTATTTT.

V is TRBV4-1 and J is TRBJ2-1; possible D gene TRBD1, 6 bases. The last part of the DNA fits TRBJ2-7 better; the J call may be wrong. Looked up from germline, CDR1 is MGHRA and CDR2 is YSYEKL. The CDR3 is 15 residues long. Here the CDR3 reads CASSQLWDTYNEQYF. In DNA, the CDR3 is TGCGCCAGCAGCCAACTCTGGGACACCTACAATGAGCAGTACTTC.

CDR3 sequence (DNA): TGCGCCAGCAGCCAAGATAGAGGGCTCAGCTCCGAGCAGTACTTC. Protein sequence: CASSQDRGLSSEQYF. The rearrangement joins TRBV4-1 to TRBJ2-7, with D perhaps TRBD2 (5 bases). Trimming stripped 0 bases from V and 6 bases from J, with 15 bases between. Per the germline V gene, CDR1 is MGHRA and CDR2 is YSYEKL. The CDR3 is made up of 15 amino acids.

The J gene is TRBJ2-5, the V gene TRBV12-3 or TRBV12-4, with D perhaps matching TRBD1 or TRBD2 (5 bases each). The closer fit of TRBJ2-7 to the DNA end suggests the J call may be wrong. The CDR3 spans 14 residues. This chain's CDR3 is CASSLSGPGYEQYF. Written as DNA, the CDR3 is TGTGCCAGCAGTTTGTCGGGGCCAGGCTACGAGCAGTACTTC.

This rearrangement joins TRBV6-2 or TRBV6-3 to TRBJ1-5; D uncertain. This CDR3 contains 16 residues. Trimming took off 2 bases at V and 5 bases at J, with 16 bases between the two ends. Germline V gene data show CDR1 as MNHEY and CDR2 as SVGEGT. This CDR3 is CASSYTGPVRYQPQHF. In DNA form, the CDR3 reads TGTGCCAGCAGTTACACTGGCCCTGTGAGGTATCAGCCCCAGCATTTT.

The chain carries TRBV20-1 and TRBJ2-3; TRBD2 matches at 12 bases. With 6 bases clipped from V and 7 bases from J, the junction kept 8 bases outside the gene matches. Germline assignment: CDR1 DFQATT and CDR2 SNEGSKA (reference sequence). CDR3 length: 14 residues. The DNA for the CDR3 is TGCAGTGCCCGCTCTAGCGGGGGGGCATATACGCAGTATTTT. Its protein is CSARSSGGAYTQYF.

The chain has TRBV3-1 and TRBJ2-7; D might be TRBD1 (6 bases). CDR3 length equals 14 residues. CDR1 is LGHDT, CDR2 YNNKEL, per germline (reference sequence). The V end was cut by 7 bases, the J end by 0 bases, with 13 bases between. CDR3 in DNA: TGTGCCAGCAAGCAGGGGCCCAACTCCTACGAGCAGTACTTC. This encodes CASKQGPNSYEQYF.

The chain has TRBV6-1 and TRBJ2-3; weak D call: TRBD1 (5 bases). Deletions cut 6 bases from V and 1 base from J, with 14 bases between. Germline V lookup: CDR1 MNHNS, CDR2 SASEGT. The length of the CDR3 is 15 residues. CDR3 residues: CASSRAGKGTDTQYF. The CDR3 DNA sequence: TGTGCCAGCAGCAGAGCAGGGAAAGGCACAGATACGCAGTATTTT.

The chain carries TRBV27 and TRBJ2-1; TRBD1 agrees at 10 bases. CDR1 and CDR2 from the germline V gene are MNHEY and SMNVEV (reference sequence). V lost 2 bases and J lost 4; bases outside the gene matches: 8. The CDR3 is 17 amino acids. The CDR3 here is CASSLVPGQGTYNEQFF. The DNA of the CDR3 is TGTGCCAGCAGTTTAGTCCCGGGACAGGGGACGTACAATGAGCAGTTCTTC.